This T cell receptor beta chain was documented in a study of shared T cell receptors in the human thymus. V was pared by 4 bases and J by 5 bases, with 15 bases of the junction left unmatched. Per germline, CDR1 ENHRY and CDR2 SYGVKD. This CDR3 contains 17 residues. Produced via immunoSEQ multiplex PCR; TCRdb's table is partial and in-frame only. The sample has more than 550,000 clones, roughly 86% seen once. Another study also made use of these data, one on human thymus T cells. In that study: Thymic samples were excised during corrective heart operations.

V usage is TRBV10-3 and J usage is TRBJ1-1; 8 positions agree with TRBD1. The TCR originated in a boy in the first two years of life with a congenital heart defect. Sequences were obtained from thymocytes. This CDR3 reads CAISGENRGAHYTEAFF. CDR3 sequence (DNA): TGTGCCATCAGTGGAGAAAACAGGGGGGCGCATTATACTGAAGCTTTCTTT.